This TCR beta chain was profiled in a study of blood T cell repertoires in COVID-19. Clones were sequenced by immunoSEQ multiplex PCR, and TCRdb holds only the in-frame ones, with some missing. The data show about 330,000 clones, roughly 88% seen once. The CDR3 extends over 15 amino acids. The J segment lost 2 bases and the V segment lost 5 bases, leaving 7 bases of the junction unmatched. Germline values: CDR1 MDHEN, CDR2 SYDVKM. Two negative PCRs, clearance, or symptom resolution were required of recovered Cohort 3 donors. Input material: PBMCs or T cells enriched from blood (not recorded which). The rearrangement links TRBV28 to TRBJ1-2; 8 bases agree with TRBD1. This TCR was sampled from a man aged 25 to 40 who had recovered from COVID-19. CDR3 region: CASSPQDRENYGYTF. The CDR3 DNA is TGTGCCAGCAGTCCCCAGGACAGGGAGAACTATGGCTACACCTTC.